This T cell receptor beta chain was captured by sequencing in a study of T cells in Graves' hyperthyroidism and ophthalmopathy. Study-level points and caveats: Prediction of ophthalmopathy progression came a median around 6 months pre-onset. Peripheral blood also featured most of the thyroid clonotypes expanded above 0.001. Separation of ophthalmopathy from stable hyperthyroidism was achieved by a 13 V-J model.

J gave up 4 bases and V 5 bases, and 6 bases lay outside the gene matches. Germline loops: CDR1 SGHRS, CDR2 YFSETQ. This CDR3 spans 14 amino acids. RNA transcripts gave rise to amplified TCR beta CDR3 regions. Carried out on the TCR CDR3, a first-round RT-PCR used the HTBI primer set. Using its own MiXCR run on the multiplex PCR reads, TCRdb lists one record per CDR3 protein. The data contain under 800,000 distinct CDR3 sequences, approximately 14% of them seen just once; the ten biggest clones take up 9.5% to 13%. About this clonotype: What it binds is unknown.

Diagnosing involved the use of clinical symptoms, serum thyroxine and TRAb, thyroid ultrasound and orbital computed tomography. The chain uses TRBV5-1 and TRBJ2-5; 9 positions match TRBD2. The sequence came from a woman between 18 and 30 years old with Graves' hyperthyroidism. Sequencing was done on a sample of blood. For the CDR3, the DNA is TGCGCCAGCAGGAGGACTAGCGTAGGAGAGACCCAGTACTTC. Amino acids: CASRRTSVGETQYF.